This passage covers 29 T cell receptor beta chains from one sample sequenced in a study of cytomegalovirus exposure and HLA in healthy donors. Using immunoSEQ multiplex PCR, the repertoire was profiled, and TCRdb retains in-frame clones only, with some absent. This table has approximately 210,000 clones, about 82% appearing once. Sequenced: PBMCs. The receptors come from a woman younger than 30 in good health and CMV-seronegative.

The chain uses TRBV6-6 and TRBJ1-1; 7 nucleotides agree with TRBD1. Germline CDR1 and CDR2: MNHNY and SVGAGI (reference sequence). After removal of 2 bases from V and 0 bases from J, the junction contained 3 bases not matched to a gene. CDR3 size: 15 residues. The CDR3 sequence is CASSYLDRMNTEAFF. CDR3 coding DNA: TGTGCCAGCAGTTACCTGGACAGGATGAACACTGAAGCTTTCTTT.

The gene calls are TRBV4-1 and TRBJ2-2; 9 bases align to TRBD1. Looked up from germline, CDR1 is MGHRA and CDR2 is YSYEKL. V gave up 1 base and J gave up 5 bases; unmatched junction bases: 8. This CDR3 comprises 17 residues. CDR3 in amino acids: CASSQVVGTGTTGELFF. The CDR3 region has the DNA TGCGCCAGCAGCCAAGTGGTTGGGACAGGGACAACCGGGGAGCTGTTTTTT.

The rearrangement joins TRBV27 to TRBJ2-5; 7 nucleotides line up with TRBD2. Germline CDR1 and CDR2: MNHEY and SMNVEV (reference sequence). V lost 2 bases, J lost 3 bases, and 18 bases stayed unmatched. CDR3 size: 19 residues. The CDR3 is CASSLIWGTGEGRKETQYF. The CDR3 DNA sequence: TGTGCCAGCAGTTTAATTTGGGGAACGGGGGAGGGCCGTAAAGAGACCCAGTACTTC.

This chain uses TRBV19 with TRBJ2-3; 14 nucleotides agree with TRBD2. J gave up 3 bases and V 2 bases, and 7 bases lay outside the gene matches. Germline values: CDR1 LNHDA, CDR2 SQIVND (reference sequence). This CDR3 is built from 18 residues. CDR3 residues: CASSIRLAGGPGTDTQYF. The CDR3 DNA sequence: TGTGCCAGTAGTATAAGACTAGCGGGAGGGCCCGGTACAGATACGCAGTATTTT.

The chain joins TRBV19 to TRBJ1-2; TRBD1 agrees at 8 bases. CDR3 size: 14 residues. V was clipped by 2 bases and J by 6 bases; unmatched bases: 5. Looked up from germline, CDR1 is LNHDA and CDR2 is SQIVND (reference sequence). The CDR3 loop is CASSITGGNDGYTF. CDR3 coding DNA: TGTGCCAGTAGTATAACAGGGGGAAATGATGGCTACACCTTC.

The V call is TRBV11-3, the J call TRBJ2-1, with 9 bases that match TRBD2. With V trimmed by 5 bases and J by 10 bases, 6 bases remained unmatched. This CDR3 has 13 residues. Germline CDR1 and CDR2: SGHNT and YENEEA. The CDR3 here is CASSPPLAGEQFF. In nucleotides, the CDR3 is TGTGCCAGCAGCCCGCCCCTAGCGGGAGAGCAGTTCTTC.

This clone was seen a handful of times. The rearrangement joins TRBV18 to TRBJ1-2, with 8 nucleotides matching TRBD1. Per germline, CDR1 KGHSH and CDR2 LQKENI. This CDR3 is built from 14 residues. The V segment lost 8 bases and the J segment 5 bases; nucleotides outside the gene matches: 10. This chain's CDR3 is CASPSGQGQYGYTF. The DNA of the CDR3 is TGTGCCAGCCCATCCGGACAGGGACAGTATGGCTACACCTTC.

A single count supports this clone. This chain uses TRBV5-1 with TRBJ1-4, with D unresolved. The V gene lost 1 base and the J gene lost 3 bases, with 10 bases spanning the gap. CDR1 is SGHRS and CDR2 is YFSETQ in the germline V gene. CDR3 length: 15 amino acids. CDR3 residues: CASSLSRSANEKLFF. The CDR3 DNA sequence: TGCGCCAGCAGCTTGTCCCGTTCTGCTAATGAAAAACTGTTTTTT.

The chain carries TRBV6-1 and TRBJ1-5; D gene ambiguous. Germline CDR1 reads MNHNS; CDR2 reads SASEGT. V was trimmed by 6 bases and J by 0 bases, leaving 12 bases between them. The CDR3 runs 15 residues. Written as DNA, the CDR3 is TGTGCCAGCAGACTAAAAATCAATAGCAATCAGCCCCAGCATTTT. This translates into CASRLKINSNQPQHF.

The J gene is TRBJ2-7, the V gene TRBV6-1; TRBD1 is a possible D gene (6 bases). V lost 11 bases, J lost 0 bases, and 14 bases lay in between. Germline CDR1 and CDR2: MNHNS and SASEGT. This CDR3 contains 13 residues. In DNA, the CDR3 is TGTGCCGTGGGGGCTAAGAGCTCCTACGAGCAGTACTTC. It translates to CAVGAKSSYEQYF.

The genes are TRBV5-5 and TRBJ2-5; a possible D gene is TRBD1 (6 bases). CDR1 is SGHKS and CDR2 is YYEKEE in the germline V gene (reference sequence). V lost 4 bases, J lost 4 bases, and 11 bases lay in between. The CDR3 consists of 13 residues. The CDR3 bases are TGTGCCAGCAGCACACAGGGCGTAGAGACCCAGTACTTC. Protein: CASSTQGVETQYF.

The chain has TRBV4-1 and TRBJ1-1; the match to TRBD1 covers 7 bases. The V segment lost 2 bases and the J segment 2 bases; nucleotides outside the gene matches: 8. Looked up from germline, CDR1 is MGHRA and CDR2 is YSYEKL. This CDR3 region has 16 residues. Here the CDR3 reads CASSQFHRGRNTEAFF. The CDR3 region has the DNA TGCGCCAGCAGCCAATTTCACAGGGGCCGAAACACTGAAGCTTTCTTT.

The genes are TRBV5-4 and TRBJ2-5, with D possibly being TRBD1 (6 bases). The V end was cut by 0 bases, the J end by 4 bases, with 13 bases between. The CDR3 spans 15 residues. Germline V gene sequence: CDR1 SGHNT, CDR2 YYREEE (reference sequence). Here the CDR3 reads CASSLVGGRLETQYF. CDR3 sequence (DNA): TGTGCCAGCAGCTTGGTAGGGGGAAGATTAGAGACCCAGTACTTC. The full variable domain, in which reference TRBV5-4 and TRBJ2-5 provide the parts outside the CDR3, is ETGVTQSPTHLIKTRGQQVTLRCSSQSGHNTVSWYQQALGQGPQFIFQYYREEENGRGNFPPRFSGLQFPNYSSELNVNALELDDSALYLCASSLVGGRLETQYFGPGTRLLVL.

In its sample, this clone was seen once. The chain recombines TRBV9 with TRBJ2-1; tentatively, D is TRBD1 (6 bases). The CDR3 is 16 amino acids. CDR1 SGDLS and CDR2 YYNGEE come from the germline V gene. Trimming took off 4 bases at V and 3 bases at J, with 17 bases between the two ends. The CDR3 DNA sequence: TGTGCCAGCAGCCGTAGGGCAGGGGTCAACTACAATGAGCAGTTCTTC. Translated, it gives CASSRRAGVNYNEQFF.

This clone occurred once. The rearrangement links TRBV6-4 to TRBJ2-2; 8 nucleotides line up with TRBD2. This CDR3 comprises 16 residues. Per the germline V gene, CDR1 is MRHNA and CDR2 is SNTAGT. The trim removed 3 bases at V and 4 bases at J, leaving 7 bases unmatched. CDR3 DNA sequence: TGTGCCAGCAGTGAATCAAGCGGGGGTAGCACCGGGGAGCTGTTTTTT. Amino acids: CASSESSGGSTGELFF.

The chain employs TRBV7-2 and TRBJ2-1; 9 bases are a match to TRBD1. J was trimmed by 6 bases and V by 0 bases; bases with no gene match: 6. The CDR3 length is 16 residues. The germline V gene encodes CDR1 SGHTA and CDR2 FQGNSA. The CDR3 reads CASSLATGQGFNEQFF. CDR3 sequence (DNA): TGTGCCAGCAGCTTAGCGACGGGACAGGGCTTCAATGAGCAGTTCTTC.

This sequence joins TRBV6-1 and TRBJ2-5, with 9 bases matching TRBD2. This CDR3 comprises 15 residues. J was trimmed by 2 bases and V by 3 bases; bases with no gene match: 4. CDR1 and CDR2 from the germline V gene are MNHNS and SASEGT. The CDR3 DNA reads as TGTGCCAGCAGTGACATGGCGGGGGGGCAAGAGACCCAGTACTTC. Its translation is CASSDMAGGQETQYF.

Here the CDR3 reads CASSSQGMNTEAFF. As DNA, the CDR3 is TGTGCCAGCAGCTCACAGGGTATGAACACTGAAGCTTTCTTT. The chain employs TRBV5-4 and TRBJ1-1; possible D gene TRBD1, 6 bases. V lost 3 bases and J 0 bases, leaving 9 bases between the germline ends. Germline CDR1 SGHNT, CDR2 YYREEE (reference sequence). The CDR3 has 14 residues. The full variable domain, its missing parts supplied by reference TRBV5-4 and TRBJ1-1, is ETGVTQSPTHLIKTRGQQVTLRCSSQSGHNTVSWYQQALGQGPQFIFQYYREEENGRGNFPPRFSGLQFPNYSSELNVNALELDDSALYLCASSSQGMNTEAFFGQGTRLTVV.

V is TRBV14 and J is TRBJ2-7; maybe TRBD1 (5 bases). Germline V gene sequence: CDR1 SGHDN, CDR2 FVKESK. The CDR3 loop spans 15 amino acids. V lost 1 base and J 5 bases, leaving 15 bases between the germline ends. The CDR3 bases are TGTGCCAGCAGCCAAGTTGGTATACAGGCGAACGAGCAGTACTTC. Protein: CASSQVGIQANEQYF.

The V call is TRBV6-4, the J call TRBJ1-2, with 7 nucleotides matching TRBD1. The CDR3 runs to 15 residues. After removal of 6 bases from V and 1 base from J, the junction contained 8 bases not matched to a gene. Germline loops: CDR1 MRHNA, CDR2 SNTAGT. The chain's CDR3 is CASRRGTELNYGYTF. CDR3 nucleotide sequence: TGTGCCAGCAGACGGGGGACAGAACTTAACTATGGCTACACCTTC.

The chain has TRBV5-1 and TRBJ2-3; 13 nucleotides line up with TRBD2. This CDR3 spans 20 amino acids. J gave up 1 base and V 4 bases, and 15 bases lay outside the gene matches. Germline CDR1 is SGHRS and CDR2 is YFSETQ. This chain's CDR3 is CASSRTSLAGGRSGTDTQYF. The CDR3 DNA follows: TGCGCCAGCAGCCGGACCTCACTAGCGGGAGGGAGATCGGGCACAGATACGCAGTATTTT.

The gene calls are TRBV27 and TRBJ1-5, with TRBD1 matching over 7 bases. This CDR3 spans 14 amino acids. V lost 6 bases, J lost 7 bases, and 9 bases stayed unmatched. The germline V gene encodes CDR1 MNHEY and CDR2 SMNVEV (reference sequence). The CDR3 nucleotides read TGTGCCAGCAGCCAAGACAGGGTGGGACAGCCCCAGCATTTT. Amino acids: CASSQDRVGQPQHF.

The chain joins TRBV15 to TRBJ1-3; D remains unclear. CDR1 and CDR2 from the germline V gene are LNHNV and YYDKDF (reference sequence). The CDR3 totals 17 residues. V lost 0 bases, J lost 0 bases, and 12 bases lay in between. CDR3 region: CATSREGRFTSGNTIYF. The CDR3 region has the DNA TGTGCCACCAGCAGAGAAGGCAGGTTTACCTCTGGAAACACCATATATTTT.

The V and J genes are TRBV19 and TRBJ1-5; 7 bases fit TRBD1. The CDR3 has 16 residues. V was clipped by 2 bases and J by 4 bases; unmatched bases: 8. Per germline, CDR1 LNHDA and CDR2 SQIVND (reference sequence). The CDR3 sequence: CASSISGGQRNQPQHF. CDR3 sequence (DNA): TGTGCCAGTAGTATAAGCGGGGGACAGAGAAATCAGCCCCAGCATTTT.

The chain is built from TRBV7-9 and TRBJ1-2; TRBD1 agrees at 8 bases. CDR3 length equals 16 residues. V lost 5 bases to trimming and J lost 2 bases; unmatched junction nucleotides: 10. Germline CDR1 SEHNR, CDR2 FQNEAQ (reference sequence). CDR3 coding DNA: TGTGCCAGCAGCCTCGGACAGGGCGGGAAGAACTATGGCTACACCTTC. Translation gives CASSLGQGGKNYGYTF.

As DNA, the CDR3 is TGCGCCAGCAGCTTGGGACTAGCCCGCGATACGCAGTATTTT. It specifies CASSLGLARDTQYF. This chain links TRBV5-1 with TRBJ2-3; 7 nucleotides agree with TRBD2. CDR3 length: 14 residues. Trimming at V came to 0 bases and at J to 6 bases, leaving 4 bases not matched to a gene. Germline CDR1 is SGHRS and CDR2 is YFSETQ. The complete variable domain, with remaining parts taken from reference TRBV5-1 and TRBJ2-3, reads KAGVTQTPRYLIKTRGQQVTLSCSPISGHRSVSWYQQTPGQGLQFLFEYFSETQRNKGNFPGRFSGRQFSNSRSEMNVSTLELGDSALYLCASSLGLARDTQYFGPGTRLTVL.

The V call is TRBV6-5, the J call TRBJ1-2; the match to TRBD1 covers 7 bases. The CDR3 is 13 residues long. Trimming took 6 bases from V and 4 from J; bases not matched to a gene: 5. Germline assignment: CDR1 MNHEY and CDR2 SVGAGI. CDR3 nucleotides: TGTGCCAGCAGAAGGACAGGAATCTATGGCTACACCTTC. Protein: CASRRTGIYGYTF.

The CDR3 is CASSFGTGINTEAFF. The CDR3 coding sequence is TGTGCCAGCAGCTTTGGGACAGGGATTAACACTGAAGCTTTCTTT. The V call is TRBV11-2, the J call TRBJ1-1; 9 bases map to TRBD1. The CDR3 is 15 residues long. The J segment lost 2 bases and the V segment lost 3 bases, leaving 4 bases of the junction unmatched. Germline V CDR1 and CDR2: SGHAT, FQNNGV.

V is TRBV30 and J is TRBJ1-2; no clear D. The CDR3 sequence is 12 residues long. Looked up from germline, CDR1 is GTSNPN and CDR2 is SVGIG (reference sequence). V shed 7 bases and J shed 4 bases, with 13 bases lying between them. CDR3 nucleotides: TGTGCCTTGTCCGCGACGGGCTATGGCTACACCTTC. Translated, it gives CALSATGYGYTF.